This T cell receptor beta chain was captured by sequencing in a study of T cell changes during pregnancy in multiple sclerosis. Profiling relied on immunoSEQ multiplex PCR, and the TCRdb table lists in-frame clones only, not all of them. Seen here are tens of thousands of clones, just over 90% observed once, and the top ten hold more than 0.45%. This clone appeared once. The CDR3 totals 14 residues. V was cut by 3 bases and J by 4 bases, with 15 bases left in between. CDR1 SQVTM and CDR2 ANQGSEA come from the germline V gene. The V and J genes are TRBV29-1 and TRBJ1-2, with D possibly TRBD1 on 6 matching bases. The sample here was CD4+ T cells from peripheral blood mononuclear cells, taken in the second trimester of pregnancy. This sequence originates from a female donor with multiple sclerosis, enrolled in a pregnancy study. The CDR3 bases are TGCAGCGTTGATGACCCGGACAGACCCTATGGCTACACCTTC. Translating it yields CSVDDPDRPYGYTF.